This entry describes one T cell receptor (beta chain). The antigen is undetermined. This specimen belongs to a study of CD8 T cells in Susac syndrome. General observations from the study: Individuals included in the TCR sequencing and HLA analysis were acknowledged by the study to be relatively few in number.

CDR3 length: 14 amino acids. V was trimmed by 2 bases and J by 10 bases, leaving 15 bases between them. Germline loops: CDR1 DFQATT, CDR2 SNEGSKA (reference sequence). RNA was extracted with the RNeasy kit, and a quantity of about 0.45 to 1 ug was reverse transcribed using random hexamers. TCRdb ran MiXCR on the immunoSEQ multiplex PCR reads and lists one entry per CDR3 protein. The sample carries more than 85,000 distinct CDR3 sequences, around 95% recorded once. The sequence came from a human donor in good health. The V call is TRBV20-1, the J call TRBJ1-6; TRBD1 might be the D (5 bases). Sequences were obtained from CD4+ T cells from PBMCs. CDR3 DNA sequence: TGCAGTGCTAGATGGACCCCTCGGGGGTCACCCCTCCACTTT. Its protein product is CSARWTPRGSPLHF.